This T cell receptor beta chain was found in a study of cytomegalovirus exposure and HLA in healthy donors. Broader study findings: Immune exposure was documented only through CMV serostatus. Data from an earlier analysis indicated that most TCR beta V segments were productive either about 87% or about 30% of the time. Through in vitro validation, three CMV-associated chains were shown to be specific for CMV antigens. Sequencing likely caused a cluster of highly shared sequence variants.

CDR3 length equals 16 residues. Germline V lookup: CDR1 SGHRS, CDR2 YFSETQ. Unmatched junction bases numbered 15, after V lost 3 bases and J lost 7 bases. A few counts support this clone. Antigen specificity is unknown. Amplification used 60 Vbeta primers and 13 Jbeta primers. The table came from immunoSEQ multiplex PCR; TCRdb's copy has only in-frame clones and leaves some out. This table has around 150,000 clones, approximately 65% appearing once. The sample consisted of PBMCs. The V call is TRBV5-1, the J call TRBJ1-2; the match to TRBD1 covers 7 bases. The receptor was derived from a woman aged 60-70 years in good health and CMV-seronegative. The CDR3 sequence is CASSSGVGQNPIGYTF. The CDR3 DNA reads TGCGCCAGCAGCTCCGGGGTGGGACAGAACCCTATTGGCTACACCTTC.